The rows below give T cell receptor beta chains drawn from one sample of a study of OX40 agonist ivuxolimab in advanced cancers. The table came from immunoSEQ multiplex PCR; TCRdb's copy has only in-frame clones and leaves some out. The sample has roughly 56,000 clones, approximately 91% seen once. The sequencing here drew on CD4+ or CD8+ T cells sorted from blood, taken in a trial of the OX40 agonist ivuxolimab. The receptors derive from an adult with an advanced solid tumor such as melanoma, head and neck, liver or kidney cancer. CDR3s include the opening cysteine and the closing phenylalanine or tryptophan. The D gene is left open where the match is weak. Size is stated for part of the rows, as once, few or many counts, or as a class when the clone is expanded.

clone size,J gene,D gene,V gene,CDR3 protein,CDR3 DNA
NA,TRBJ2-7,NA,TRBV11-2,CASNGQGFYEQYF,TGTGCCAGCAACGGGCAGGGGTTCTACGAGCAGTACTTC
NA,TRBJ2-2,NA,TRBV6-1,CASSEWTANTGELFF,TGTGCCAGCAGTGAATGGACAGCGAACACCGGGGAGCTGTTTTTT
NA,TRBJ2-7,NA,TRBV6-1,CASITLAYEQYF,TGTGCCAGCATTACCTTGGCCTACGAGCAGTACTTC
NA,TRBJ2-3,TRBD2,TRBV4-1,CASSQDRGTSGRTDTQYF,TGCGCCAGCAGCCAAGATCGAGGGACTAGCGGGAGAACAGATACGCAGTATTTT
NA,TRBJ1-1,NA,TRBV7-3,CASSLTVYTEAFF,TGTGCCAGCAGCTTGACAGTTTACACTGAAGCTTTCTTT
NA,TRBJ2-5,TRBD2,TRBV9,CASSVVGSGGIETQYF,TGTGCCAGCAGCGTAGTCGGTAGCGGGGGGATAGAGACCCAGTACTTC
once,TRBJ2-7,NA,TRBV6-1,CATHDSPSYEQYF,TGTGCCACCCACGACAGCCCTTCCTACGAGCAGTACTTC
NA,TRBJ2-5,NA,TRBV5-1,CASSLGSQETQYF,TGCGCCAGCAGCTTGGGGTCCCAAGAGACCCAGTACTTC
NA,TRBJ1-6,TRBD1,TRBV6-5,CASNLQGLTDSPLHF,TGTGCCAGCAACCTACAGGGGTTAACGGATTCACCCCTCCACTTT
NA,TRBJ2-5,TRBD2,TRBV14,CASSRDSGLAGETQYF,TGTGCCAGCAGCCGTGACTCGGGACTAGCGGGAGAGACCCAGTACTTC
NA,TRBJ2-1,TRBD2,TRBV6-6,CASSSGTNIEQFF,TGTGCCAGCAGTTCCGGGACTAATATTGAGCAGTTCTTC
NA,TRBJ1-2,NA,TRBV30,CAWSGVTNYGYTF,TGTGCCTGGAGTGGCGTCACTAACTATGGCTACACCTTC
NA,TRBJ2-5,NA,TRBV10-3,CAISVAVQETQYF,TGTGCCATCAGCGTAGCGGTCCAAGAGACCCAGTACTTC
NA,TRBJ1-2,TRBD1,TRBV2,CAGGQGDYGYTF,TGTGCCGGAGGACAGGGGGACTATGGCTACACCTTC
NA,TRBJ2-3,TRBD2,TRBV5-1,CASRSMTSGEYTQYF,TGCGCCAGCAGGTCGATGACTAGCGGGGAGTATACGCAGTATTTT
NA,TRBJ1-1,NA,TRBV7-2,CASSWARANTEAFF,TGTGCCAGCAGCTGGGCTCGGGCAAACACTGAAGCTTTCTTT
NA,TRBJ1-1,NA,TRBV5-1,CASSQVPENTEAFF,TGCGCCAGCAGCCAAGTTCCGGAGAACACTGAAGCTTTCTTT
few,TRBJ1-5,TRBD1,TRBV6-1,CASSERRGRSNQPQHF,TGTGCCAGCAGTGAAAGGAGGGGGCGGAGCAATCAGCCCCAGCATTTT
once,TRBJ2-2,TRBD1,TRBV2,CASTVAKGARGELFF,TGTGCCAGCACCGTGGCGAAGGGGGCGCGCGGGGAGCTGTTTTTT
NA,TRBJ2-1,NA,TRBV4-2,CASSQDWRVYNEQFF,TGTGCCAGCAGCCAAGACTGGAGAGTCTACAATGAGCAGTTCTTC
NA,TRBJ2-5,NA,TRBV9,CASSVGGLKSGTQYF,TGTGCCAGCAGCGTAGGCGGCTTAAAGAGCGGGACCCAGTACTTC
NA,TRBJ2-4,NA,TRBV7-2,CASSTLALAKNIQYF,TGTGCCAGCAGCACCTTGGCTCTAGCCAAAAACATTCAGTACTTC
NA,TRBJ1-1,TRBD1,TRBV18,CASSSGQGTNTEAFF,TGTGCCAGCTCGTCGGGACAGGGGACGAACACTGAAGCTTTCTTT
once,TRBJ1-1,NA,TRBV6-5,CASRRTVNTEAFF,TGTGCCAGCAGGCGTACAGTGAACACTGAAGCTTTCTTT
NA,TRBJ1-5,NA,TRBV6-6,CASSYRGYNQPQHF,TGTGCCAGCAGTTACCGCGGTTACAATCAGCCCCAGCATTTT
NA,TRBJ1-3,NA,TRBV30,CALRGGASGNTIYF,TGTGCCCTTAGGGGGGGAGCCTCTGGAAACACCATATATTTT
NA,TRBJ1-4,NA,TRBV28,CASSEAGTRNEKLFF,TGTGCCAGCAGTGAAGCCGGGACAAGGAATGAAAAACTGTTTTTT
few,TRBJ1-1,NA,TRBV5-6,CASSLGGRDYDTEAFF,TGTGCCAGCAGCTTGGGGGGCAGGGATTATGACACTGAAGCTTTCTTT
NA,TRBJ2-7,NA,TRBV21-1,CASSKTYEQYF,TGTGCCAGCAGCAAAACATACGAGCAGTACTTC
NA,TRBJ1-2,TRBD1,TRBV25-1,CASSESGTGGHGYTF,TGTGCCAGCAGTGAATCAGGGACAGGGGGCCATGGCTACACCTTC
NA,TRBJ2-3,TRBD2,TRBV14,CASSQVAGGLYTDTQYF,TGTGCCAGCAGCCAAGTGGCGGGGGGGCTGTACACAGATACGCAGTATTTT
NA,TRBJ1-3,NA,TRBV20-1,CSAKYGNTIYF,TGCAGTGCTAAATATGGAAACACCATATATTTT
once,TRBJ1-4,NA,TRBV6-6,CASSSGSPIDEKLFF,TGTGCCAGCAGTTCCGGCAGTCCTATCGATGAAAAACTGTTTTTT
NA,TRBJ2-3,NA,TRBV6-4,CASSELRGYTQYF,TGTGCCAGCAGTGAGTTGCGGGGTTATACGCAGTATTTT
NA,TRBJ1-1,NA,TRBV18,CASSSTANTEAFF,TGTGCCAGCTCATCCACTGCGAACACTGAAGCTTTCTTT
NA,TRBJ1-6,NA,TRBV7-8,CASRLTENSPLHF,TGTGCCAGCAGATTGACAGAAAATTCACCCCTCCACTTT
NA,TRBJ2-2,TRBD1,TRBV5-1,CASSLGDRGRNTGELFF,TGCGCCAGCAGCTTGGGGGACAGGGGCCGGAACACCGGGGAGCTGTTTTTT
NA,TRBJ2-7,TRBD1,TRBV10-3,CAAREDRGPYEQYF,TGTGCCGCCAGGGAGGACAGGGGTCCATACGAGCAGTACTTC
NA,TRBJ1-6,NA,TRBV7-2,CASSLDGWLNSPLHF,TGTGCCAGCAGCTTGGACGGATGGTTAAATTCACCCCTCCACTTT
NA,TRBJ2-3,NA,TRBV11-3,CASSQGGLSTDTQYF,TGTGCCAGCAGCCAAGGTGGCCTTAGCACAGATACGCAGTATTTT
NA,TRBJ1-6,TRBD1,TRBV27,CASRDRGSSYNSPLHF,TGTGCCAGCAGGGACAGGGGGAGCTCCTATAATTCACCCCTCCACTTT
NA,TRBJ2-1,TRBD2,TRBV6-4,CASSDSVSGRTGEQFF,TGTGCCAGCAGTGACTCGGTTAGCGGGAGAACGGGTGAGCAGTTCTTC
NA,TRBJ1-5,NA,TRBV30,CAWSPGYNQPQHF,TGTGCCTGGAGCCCCGGTTACAATCAGCCCCAGCATTTT
NA,TRBJ2-7,TRBD2,TRBV6-5,CASSPQGSGSYEQYF,TGTGCCAGCAGTCCCCAGGGTAGCGGGAGTTACGAGCAGTACTTC
NA,TRBJ2-6,NA,TRBV5-1,CASSKGGVGLGANVLTF,TGCGCCAGCAGCAAAGGTGGGGTAGGACTCGGGGCCAACGTCCTGACTTTC
NA,TRBJ2-7,NA,TRBV20-1,CSAGTGYEQYF,TGCAGTGCTGGCACAGGCTACGAGCAGTACTTC
once,TRBJ1-1,TRBD1,TRBV29-1,CSVEPRQGNTEAFF,TGCAGCGTTGAACCCAGACAGGGGAACACTGAAGCTTTCTTT
NA,TRBJ2-7,NA,TRBV6-1,CASTRALRYEQYF,TGTGCCAGCACCCGCGCCCTTCGATACGAGCAGTACTTC
NA,TRBJ1-2,NA,TRBV28,CASSQRGARGGYTF,TGTGCCAGCAGTCAGAGGGGGGCGAGAGGGGGCTACACCTTC
NA,TRBJ2-7,NA,TRBV4-3,CASSVHKTYEQYF,TGCGCCAGCAGCGTACACAAAACCTACGAGCAGTACTTC
once,TRBJ2-5,TRBD1,TRBV5-1,CASSHGTGVETQYF,TGCGCCAGCAGTCACGGGACAGGGGTAGAGACCCAGTACTTC
NA,TRBJ2-5,TRBD1,TRBV19,CASSLGQGAYAETQYF,TGTGCCAGTAGTTTGGGACAGGGGGCGTACGCAGAGACCCAGTACTTC
NA,TRBJ2-5,NA,TRBV7-3,CASSLMAGRVETQYF,TGTGCCAGCAGCTTAATGGCGGGAAGGGTTGAGACCCAGTACTTC
NA,TRBJ1-5,TRBD1,TRBV27,CASSLSSRGRRQPQHF,TGTGCCAGCAGTTTATCGTCCAGGGGGCGACGTCAGCCCCAGCATTTT
NA,TRBJ1-2,NA,TRBV28,CASTRPRRTVGYTF,TGTGCCAGCACCCGGCCCAGGAGGACGGTAGGCTACACCTTC
NA,TRBJ1-1,NA,TRBV6-6,CASSSRNTEAFF,TGTGCCAGCAGTTCCAGGAACACTGAAGCTTTCTTT
NA,TRBJ2-3,TRBD2,TRBV6-5,CASSFRTSGDTQYF,TGTGCCAGCAGTTTCCGGACTAGCGGTGATACGCAGTATTTT